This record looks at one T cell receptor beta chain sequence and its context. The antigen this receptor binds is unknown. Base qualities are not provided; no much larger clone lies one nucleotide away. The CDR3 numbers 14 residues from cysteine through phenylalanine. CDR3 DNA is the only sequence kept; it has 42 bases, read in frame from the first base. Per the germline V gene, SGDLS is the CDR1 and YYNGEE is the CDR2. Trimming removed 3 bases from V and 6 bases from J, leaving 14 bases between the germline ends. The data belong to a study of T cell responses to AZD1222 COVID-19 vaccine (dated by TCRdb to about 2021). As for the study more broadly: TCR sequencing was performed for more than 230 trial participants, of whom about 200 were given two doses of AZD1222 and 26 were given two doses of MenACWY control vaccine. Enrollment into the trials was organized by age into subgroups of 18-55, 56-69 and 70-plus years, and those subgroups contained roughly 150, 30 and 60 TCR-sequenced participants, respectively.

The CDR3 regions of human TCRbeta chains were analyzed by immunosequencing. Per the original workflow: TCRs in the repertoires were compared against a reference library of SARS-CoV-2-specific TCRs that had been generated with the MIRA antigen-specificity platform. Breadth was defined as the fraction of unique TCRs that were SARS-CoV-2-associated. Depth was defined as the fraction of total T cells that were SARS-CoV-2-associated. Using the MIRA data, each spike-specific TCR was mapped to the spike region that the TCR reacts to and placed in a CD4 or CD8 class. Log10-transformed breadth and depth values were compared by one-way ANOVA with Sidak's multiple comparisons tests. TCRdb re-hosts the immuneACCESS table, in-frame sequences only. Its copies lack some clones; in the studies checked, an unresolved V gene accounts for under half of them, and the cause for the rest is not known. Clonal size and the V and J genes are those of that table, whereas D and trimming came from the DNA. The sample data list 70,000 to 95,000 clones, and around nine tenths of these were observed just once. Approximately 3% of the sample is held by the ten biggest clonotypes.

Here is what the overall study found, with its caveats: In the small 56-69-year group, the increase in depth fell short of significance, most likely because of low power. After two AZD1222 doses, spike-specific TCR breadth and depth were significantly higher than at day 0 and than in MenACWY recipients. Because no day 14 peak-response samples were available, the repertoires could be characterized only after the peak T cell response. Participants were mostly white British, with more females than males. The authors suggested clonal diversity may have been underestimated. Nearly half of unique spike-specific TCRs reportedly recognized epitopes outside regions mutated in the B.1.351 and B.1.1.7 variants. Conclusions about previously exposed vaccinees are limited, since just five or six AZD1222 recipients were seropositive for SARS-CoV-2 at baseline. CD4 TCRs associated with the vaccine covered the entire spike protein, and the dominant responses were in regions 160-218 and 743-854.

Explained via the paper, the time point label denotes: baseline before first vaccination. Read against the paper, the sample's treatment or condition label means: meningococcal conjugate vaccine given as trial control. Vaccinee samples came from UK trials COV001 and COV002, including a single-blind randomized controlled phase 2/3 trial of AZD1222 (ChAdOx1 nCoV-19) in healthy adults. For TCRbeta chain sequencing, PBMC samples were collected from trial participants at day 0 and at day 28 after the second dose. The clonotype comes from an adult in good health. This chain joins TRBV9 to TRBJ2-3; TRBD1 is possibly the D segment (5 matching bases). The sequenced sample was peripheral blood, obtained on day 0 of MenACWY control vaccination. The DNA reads TGTGCCAGCAGCGCCCAGGGCCAGGAGGATACGCAGTATTTT. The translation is CASSAQGQEDTQYF.